Listed below are T cell receptor beta chains from one sample, sequenced in a study of blood T cells in healthy people across ages. A single record per CDR3 protein comes from TCRdb applying MiXCR to the 5' RACE reads. The sample records 550,000 to 650,000 distinct CDR3 sequences, approximately 30% being singletons. The sample was blood. These receptors came from an elderly woman in good health. Both conserved end residues are part of each CDR3. The order of the fields is J gene, V gene, D gene, clone size, CDR3 DNA, CDR3 protein. A D gene is named only where the DNA matches it firmly. Clone size is not always given. Where it is, it says once, few, many or a class for expanded clones.

>TRBJ2-3|TRBV12-3/TRBV12-4|-|-
TGTGCCAGCAGTTTCGGGGGGCAGGCAGATACGCAGTATTTT
CASSFGGQADTQYF
>TRBJ1-2|TRBV28|TRBD1|few
TGTGCCAGCAGTACCCAGGGACAGGGTAACTATGGCTACACCTTC
CASSTQGQGNYGYTF
>TRBJ1-5|TRBV7-8|-|many
TGTGCCAGCAGCTTAGTGGGGAGAACGCTGCAGGATAGCAATCAGCCCCAGCATTTT
CASSLVGRTLQDSNQPQHF
>TRBJ1-2|TRBV9|TRBD1|many
TGTGCCAGCAGCCGAAGCGGACAGGGCGGCTATGGCTACACCTTC
CASSRSGQGGYGYTF
>TRBJ2-7|TRBV6-2/TRBV6-3|-|-
TGTGCCAGCAGAGACAGGTCCCACGAGCAGTACTTC
CASRDRSHEQYF
>TRBJ2-2|TRBV6-1|TRBD2|-
TGTGCCAGCAGTGGGATTGTCGGGACTAGCGGTACCGGGGAGCTGTTTTTT
CASSGIVGTSGTGELFF
>TRBJ1-1|TRBV20-1|-|-
TGCAGTGCGGACCGGGACTTTAGGCAGGCGAACACTGAAGCTTTCTTT
CSADRDFRQANTEAFF
>TRBJ2-2|TRBV7-3|-|few
TGTGCCAGCAGCCCCCTCGATGGCACCGGGGAGCTGTTTTTT
CASSPLDGTGELFF
>TRBJ1-1|TRBV6-6|-|few
TGTGCCAGCAGCTCGCAGGCTCACACTGAAGCTTTCTTT
CASSSQAHTEAFF
>TRBJ1-2|TRBV30|-|-
TGTGTCTGGAGGCCGGACTATGGCTACACCTTC
CVWRPDYGYTF
>TRBJ1-4|TRBV9|TRBD1|-
TGTGCCAGCAGCGGGTTCGGGACAGAGCGTAACGAAAAACTGTTTTTT
CASSGFGTERNEKLFF
>TRBJ2-7|TRBV5-4|-|many
TGTGCCAGCAGCTTGGGAAGCGGATCCTCCTACGAGCAGTACTTC
CASSLGSGSSYEQYF
>TRBJ2-7|TRBV7-2|TRBD2|many
TGTGCCAGCAGCCCCAGGACTAGCCGTGACTACGAGCAGTACTTC
CASSPRTSRDYEQYF
>TRBJ2-3|TRBV7-2|-|-
TGTGCCAGCAGCTTACGGCCGGCGACAGATACGCAGTATTTT
CASSLRPATDTQYF
>TRBJ1-2|TRBV10-3|-|few
TGTGCCATCAGGACAGCTAACTATGGCTACACCTTC
CAIRTANYGYTF
>TRBJ2-1|TRBV7-9|TRBD2|-
TGTGCCAGCAGCTTAGATGGGCGGGAGTGGCAGTTCTTC
CASSLDGREWQFF
>TRBJ2-2|TRBV5-1|TRBD2|few
TGCGCCAGCAGCTCGCGGACTAGCGGTGTATTCACCGGGGAGCTGTTTTTT
CASSSRTSGVFTGELFF
>TRBJ2-5|TRBV2|-|-
TGTGCCAGCAACCAGGCCCGGGAGACCCAGTACTTC
CASNQARETQYF
>TRBJ2-1|TRBV14|-|many
TGTGCCAGCAGCCCTCGGACCCTCGGGGGCGGTGAGCAGTTCTTC
CASSPRTLGGGEQFF
>TRBJ2-2|TRBV2|-|-
TGTGCCAGCAGTGAAGCTATGAGAGGAGGCGGGGAGCTGTTTTTT
CASSEAMRGGGELFF
>TRBJ1-6|TRBV2|-|few
TGTGCCAGCAGTCCGGACAAGGGACAAATTTCCTATAATTCACCCCTCCACTTT
CASSPDKGQISYNSPLHF
>TRBJ1-4|TRBV11-1|-|-
TGTGCCAGCAGCACCTGGGACGGTGGTAATGAAAAACTGTTTTTT
CASSTWDGGNEKLFF
>TRBJ2-5|TRBV20-1|-|many
TGCAGTGCTAGAGATTTCCAGGGTGGTTCGGAGACCCAGTACTTC
CSARDFQGGSETQYF
>TRBJ1-1|TRBV14|-|few
TGTGCCAGCAGCCAAGAGGTGATAGGGACTGAAGCTTTCTTT
CASSQEVIGTEAFF
>TRBJ2-7|TRBV9|-|-
TGTGCCAGCAGCCCCAGGCACGAGAACTCCTACGAGCAGTACTTC
CASSPRHENSYEQYF
>TRBJ1-3|TRBV30|-|-
TGTGCCTGGAGTGTAGGCAGGGCCGGAAACACCATATATTTT
CAWSVGRAGNTIYF
>TRBJ1-2|TRBV7-6|TRBD1|many
TGTGCCAGCAGCCACGAGACAGGGACCGGTGGCTACACCTTC
CASSHETGTGGYTF
>TRBJ2-7|TRBV18|TRBD1|-
TGTGCCAGCTCACCTCTGGGGACAGGGGCCCACGAGCAGTACTTC
CASSPLGTGAHEQYF
>TRBJ2-3|TRBV4-3|-|many
TGCGCCAGCAGCCAAGATGGGCGGGGGCGCACAGATACGCAGTATTTT
CASSQDGRGRTDTQYF
>TRBJ2-5|TRBV7-9|-|many
TGTGCCAGCACCTCCGCGTTTGGGACCCAGTACTTC
CASTSAFGTQYF
>TRBJ2-3|TRBV7-2|TRBD2|few
TGTGCCAGCAGCCGGGCTAGCGGGGGAACCAATGATACGCAGTATTTT
CASSRASGGTNDTQYF
>TRBJ1-4|TRBV5-1|TRBD1|-
TGCGCCAGCAGCCCTCGTCGACAGGGGCGCGAAAAACTGTTTTTT
CASSPRRQGREKLFF
>TRBJ1-5|TRBV7-2|TRBD1|-
TGTGCCAGCAGCTCCTGGGACAGGGGTTATAGCAATCAGCCCCAGCATTTT
CASSSWDRGYSNQPQHF
>TRBJ2-3|TRBV4-2|-|many
TGTGCCAGCAGCCATACTAGTACTGGCGATACGCAGTATTTT
CASSHTSTGDTQYF
>TRBJ2-2|TRBV29-1|TRBD1|-
TGCAGCGGGGGACAGGGGGCGATCGGGGAGCTGTTTTTT
CSGGQGAIGELFF
>TRBJ2-7|TRBV7-9|TRBD1|once
TGTGTCAGTAGCCCCCCGGGACAGGGCTACGAGCAGTACTTC
CVSSPPGQGYEQYF
>TRBJ2-7|TRBV20-1|-|-
TGCAGTGCTAGAGATCCCTTGACAGTGGTTGGGGGCTACGAGCAGTACTTC
CSARDPLTVVGGYEQYF
>TRBJ1-5|TRBV12-3/TRBV12-4|TRBD1|many
TGTGCCAGCAGCCCGACAGGGAGCAATCAGCCCCAGCATTTT
CASSPTGSNQPQHF
>TRBJ2-7|TRBV12-3/TRBV12-4|-|-
TGTGCCAGCACCTTGGGACTTGCAGGCGAGCAGTACTTC
CASTLGLAGEQYF
>TRBJ1-2|TRBV6-5|-|many
TGTGCCAGCAGTCCGGGTTCAGGGGCTCATGGATATGGCTACACCTTC
CASSPGSGAHGYGYTF
>TRBJ1-2|TRBV24-1|TRBD1|many
TGTGCCACCAGTGAAACACAGGGGGCAGGCTACACCTTC
CATSETQGAGYTF
>TRBJ1-1|TRBV20-1|-|once
TGCAGTGCTAGTAGGGCCCTCGGTACTGAAGCTTTCTTT
CSASRALGTEAFF
>TRBJ2-2|TRBV6-1|-|-
TGTGCCAGCAGCACGAACGCCGGGGAGCTGTTTTTT
CASSTNAGELFF
>TRBJ1-2|TRBV6-6|-|many
TGTGCCAGCAGTTACGAAGGGGGTCACTATGGCTACACCTTC
CASSYEGGHYGYTF
>TRBJ1-5|TRBV20-1|-|many
TGCAGTGCTAGTTTGCCTAGGGGAAATCAGCCCCAGCATTTT
CSASLPRGNQPQHF
>TRBJ2-1|TRBV5-1|-|-
TGCGCCAGCAGCCCCCTCCCGGGGCGCTCCTACAATGAGCAGTTCTTC
CASSPLPGRSYNEQFF
>TRBJ2-7|TRBV7-2|-|few
TGTGCCAGCAGCTGGCCCCCGGGGGAGGACTACAATTACAATGAGCAGTACTTC
CASSWPPGEDYNYNEQYF
>TRBJ2-1|TRBV5-1|TRBD2|-
TGCGCCAGCAGTAGCGGGGGGGCCTACAATGAGCAGTTCTTC
CASSSGGAYNEQFF
>TRBJ2-7|TRBV18|-|many
TGTGCCAGCTCATCAAACGTGGACAGACGGGAGCAGTACTTC
CASSSNVDRREQYF
>TRBJ2-1|TRBV27|TRBD1|many
TGTGCCAGCAGTTTAGGACAGGTAAAGAATGAGCAGTTCTTC
CASSLGQVKNEQFF
>TRBJ2-1|TRBV6-2/TRBV6-3|-|many
TGTGCCAGCAGTTACCAGGGGCCAGGATACAATGAGCAGTTCTTC
CASSYQGPGYNEQFF
>TRBJ1-2|TRBV5-4|TRBD1|few
TGTGCCAGCAGCTCGGGACAGGGGGTCCTCTATGGCTACACCTTC
CASSSGQGVLYGYTF